This T cell receptor beta chain was observed in a study of cytomegalovirus exposure and HLA in healthy donors. Study background: The roughly 120 validation repertoires used the same platform as the 600 to 750 first-cohort repertoires (as reported by a later analysis).

Study-level points and caveats: A later analysis found first-cohort TCR clusters tended to co-occur in the 120 validation repertoires. Cytomegalovirus-associated TCR beta chains were listed, numbering 150 to 200.

The donors were in the 120-subject validation cohort, distinct from the approximately 610-subject first cohort. V lost 6 bases, J lost 4 bases, and 6 bases stayed unmatched. Germline V CDR1 and CDR2: SQVTM, ANQGSEA. The CDR3 has 14 residues. Profiled with immunoSEQ multiplex PCR; TCRdb holds only in-frame clones, not every one. The sample shows 200,000 or so clones, roughly 82% of them seen only once. Notes on this clone: Its antigen is not identified.

The sample taken for sequencing was PBMCs. The rearrangement links TRBV29-1 to TRBJ2-3; 11 nucleotides line up with TRBD2. This sequence originates from a man aged 18 to 35 in good health and CMV-seropositive. The CDR3 DNA follows: TGCAGCGTCTGGACTAGCGGGTTCTCAGATACGCAGTATTTT. Its protein is CSVWTSGFSDTQYF.